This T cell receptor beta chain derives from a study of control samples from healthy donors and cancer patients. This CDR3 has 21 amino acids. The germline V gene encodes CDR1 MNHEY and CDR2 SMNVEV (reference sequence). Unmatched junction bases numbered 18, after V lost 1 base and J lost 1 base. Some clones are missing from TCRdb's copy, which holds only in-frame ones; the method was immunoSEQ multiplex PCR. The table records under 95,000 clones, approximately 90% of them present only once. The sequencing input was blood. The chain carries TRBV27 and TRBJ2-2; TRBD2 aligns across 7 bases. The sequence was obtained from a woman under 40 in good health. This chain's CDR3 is CASSLFYVLADPGMNTGELFF. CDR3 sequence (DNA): TGTGCCAGCAGTTTATTTTACGTCCTAGCGGACCCAGGGATGAACACCGGGGAGCTGTTTTTT.